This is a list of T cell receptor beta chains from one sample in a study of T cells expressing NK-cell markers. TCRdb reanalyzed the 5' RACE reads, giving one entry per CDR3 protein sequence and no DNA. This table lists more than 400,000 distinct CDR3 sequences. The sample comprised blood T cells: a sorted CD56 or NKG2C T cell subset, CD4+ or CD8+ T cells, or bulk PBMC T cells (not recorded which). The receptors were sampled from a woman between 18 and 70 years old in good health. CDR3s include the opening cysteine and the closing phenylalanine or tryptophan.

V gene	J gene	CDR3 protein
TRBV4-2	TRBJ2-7	CASSSPGQGRYEQYF
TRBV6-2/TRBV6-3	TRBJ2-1	CASSYRSGKEQFF
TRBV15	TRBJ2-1	CATSRPGTGAMQFF
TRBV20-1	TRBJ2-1	CSARALAAYNEQFF
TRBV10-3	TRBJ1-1	CAISLFQGRDTEAFF
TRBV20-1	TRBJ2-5	CSADRDRGSSETQYF
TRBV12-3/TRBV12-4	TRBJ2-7	CASSQAGGTNEQYF
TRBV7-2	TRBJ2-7	CASSLGGANEQYF
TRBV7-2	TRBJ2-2	CASSSRTGGNTGELFF
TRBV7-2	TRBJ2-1	CASSLGGTSRSYNEQFF
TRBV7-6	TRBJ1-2	CASSPLNRGYTF
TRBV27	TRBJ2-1	CASSLTQTYNEQFF
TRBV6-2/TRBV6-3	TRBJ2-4	CASSYSPRQGGHIQYF
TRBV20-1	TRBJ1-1	CSAPRGGTEAFF
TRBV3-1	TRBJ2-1	CASSHVDEQFF
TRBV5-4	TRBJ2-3	CASRTLAATDTQYF
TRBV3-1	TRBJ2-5	CASSQGRLAGSLETQYF
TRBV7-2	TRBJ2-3	CASSPRIAGGQDTQYF
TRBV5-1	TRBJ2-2	CASRLRDLNTGELFF
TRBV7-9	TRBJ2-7	CASSPPGSSYEQYF
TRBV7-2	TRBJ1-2	CASNPSQVLYGYTF
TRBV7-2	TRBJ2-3	CASSTRLAAGGTDTQYF
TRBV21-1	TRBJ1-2	CASSNSEGAVGYTF
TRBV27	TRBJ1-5	CASSLSGFNQPQHF
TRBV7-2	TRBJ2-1	CASSLAGGRARYNEQFF
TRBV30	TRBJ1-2	CAWRGGQGDFGYTF
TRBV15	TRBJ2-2	CATMDRTNTGELFF
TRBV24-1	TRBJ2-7	CATSDRTSGPYEQYF
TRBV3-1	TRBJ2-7	CASSQGTSGYSYEQYF
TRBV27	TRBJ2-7	CASSWQDSYEQYF
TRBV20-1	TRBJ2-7	CSARVTGFTYEQYF
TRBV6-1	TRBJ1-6	CASRTLVGRISPLHF
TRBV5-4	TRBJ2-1	CASSFWEGGYNEQFF
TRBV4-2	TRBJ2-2	CASTKEGGGNTGELFF
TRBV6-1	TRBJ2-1	CASSPLVDILNEQFF
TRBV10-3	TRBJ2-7	CAPPDWTSYEQYF
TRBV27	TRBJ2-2	CASSWGGQSAGELFF
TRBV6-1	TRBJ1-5	CASSRGQRHNQPQHF
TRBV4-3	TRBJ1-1	CASSQDPGAMGMNTEAFF
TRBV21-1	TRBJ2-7	CASSKADGQGCEQYF
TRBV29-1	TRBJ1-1	CSVPYGPEAFF
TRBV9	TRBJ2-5	CASSPRSGGQETQYF
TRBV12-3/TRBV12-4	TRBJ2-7	CASSSVGTVGQYF
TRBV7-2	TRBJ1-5	CASSTTGGSQPQHF
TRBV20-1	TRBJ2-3	CSAFGAAVGADTQYF
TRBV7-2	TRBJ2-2	CASSLAPVMVGVGAGELFF
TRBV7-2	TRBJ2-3	CASSLWGPPPGTQYF
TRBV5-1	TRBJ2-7	CASSLGSGKSSYEQYF
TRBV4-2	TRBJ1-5	CASGGPGGNQPQHF
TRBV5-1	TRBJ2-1	CASSLGQGGLDEQFF
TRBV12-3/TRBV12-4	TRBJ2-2	CASSFPGQGGRYYTGELFF
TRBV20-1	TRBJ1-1	CSATGDRDYLDAFF
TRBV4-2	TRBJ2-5	CASSQDGSGGQYQETQYF
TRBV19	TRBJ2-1	CASSITGSGHNEQFF
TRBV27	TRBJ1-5	CASSLRTAVQPQHF
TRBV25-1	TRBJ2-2	CASTETGTNTGELFF
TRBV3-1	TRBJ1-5	CASSHGQANQPQHF